This TCR beta chain was found in a study of identical twins. Study-wide results and caveats: Out-of-frame alpha sequences shared between twins exhibited an excess of low generation probability.

V lost 2 bases and J 10 bases, leaving 21 bases between the germline ends. The CDR3 runs to 15 residues. CDR1 SGHRS and CDR2 YFSETQ come from the germline V gene. Remarks on this clonotype: Its antigen is undetermined.

TCRdb passed the 5' RACE reads through MiXCR, listing each CDR3 protein once. The repertoire consists of about 190,000 distinct CDR3 sequences, with more than 15% occurring once and the leading ten covering around 40%. The same specimen was also included in a second study, on T cells expressing NK-cell markers. That work adds: More than five donors had dominant NKG2C+ clonotypes that comprised roughly 1.0-8% of their CD8+ T cells.

Sequencing was done on a sample of CD8+ T cells sorted from blood. The chain joins TRBV5-1 to TRBJ1-2; D gene unclear. This TCR derives from a woman under 30 in good health. The CDR3 DNA follows: TGCGCCAGCAGCTTTCGCCAGCTTCTCGAATTTCCCTACACCTTC. Translated: CASSFRQLLEFPYTF.